Following are 32 T cell receptor beta chains from one sample sequenced in a study of technical replicates of blood from a few donors. Using immunoSEQ multiplex PCR, the repertoire was profiled, and TCRdb retains in-frame clones only, with some absent. The sample has about 49,000 clones, approximately 90% seen once. Sequences were obtained from PBMCs. The origin of the receptors is a human donor in good health. Some clones in this sample may be carry-over from other donors' samples.

The gene calls are TRBV6-5 and TRBJ2-7, with 11 bases lining up with TRBD1. From germline, CDR1 is MNHEY and CDR2 SVGAGI. J lost 6 bases, V lost 7 bases, and 11 bases had no gene match. The CDR3 spans 15 residues. CDR3 loop: CASTLTGQGAGEQYF. The CDR3 DNA reads as TGTGCCAGCACCCTCACCGGACAGGGGGCTGGCGAGCAGTACTTC.

This sequence joins TRBV6-6 and TRBJ1-5; 10 nucleotides match TRBD1. The V segment lost 5 bases and the J segment 2 bases; nucleotides outside the gene matches: 3. The CDR3 extends over 15 amino acids. Germline CDR1 reads MNHNY; CDR2 reads SVGAGI (reference sequence). CDR3 sequence: CASSRTGGGNQPQHF. CDR3 DNA sequence: TGTGCCAGCAGTAGGACAGGGGGGGGCAATCAGCCCCAGCATTTT.

A single count supports this clone. The J gene is TRBJ1-2, the V gene TRBV9; TRBD1 matches 8 bases. Germline lookup yields CDR1 SGDLS and CDR2 YYNGEE. Losses at the gene ends were 0 bases for V and 2 bases for J; bases not matched to a gene: 3. This CDR3 comprises 15 residues. In nucleotides, the CDR3 is TGTGCCAGCAGCGTAGAACCAGGGGGCAACTATGGCTACACCTTC. Its protein product is CASSVEPGGNYGYTF.

The chain recombines TRBV9 with TRBJ2-3; D is possibly TRBD2 (5 bases). V was trimmed by 0 bases and J by 4 bases, leaving 12 bases between them. CDR1 is SGDLS, CDR2 YYNGEE, per germline. This CDR3 spans 15 amino acids. The CDR3 DNA reads as TGTGCCAGCAGCGTAGGTCCCCAGCGGCCAGATACGCAGTATTTT. It codes for CASSVGPQRPDTQYF.

The table lists this clone with a few counts. V is TRBV9 and J is TRBJ1-2, with 8 bases aligning to TRBD1. The CDR3 contains 15 residues. Germline CDR1 SGDLS, CDR2 YYNGEE. The J segment lost 5 bases and the V segment lost 4 bases, leaving 10 bases of the junction unmatched. This CDR3 reads CASSPRTGIGYGYTF. CDR3 DNA: TGTGCCAGCAGCCCCCGGACAGGGATTGGGTATGGCTACACCTTC. The full variable domain, completed using reference TRBV9 and TRBJ1-2, is DSGVTQTPKHLITATGQRVTLRCSPRSGDLSVYWYQQSLDQGLQFLIQYYNGEERAKGNILERFSAQQFPDLHSELNLSSLELGDSALYFCASSPRTGIGYGYTFGSGTRLTVV.

The chain employs TRBV5-4 and TRBJ1-1; D gene ambiguous. V was pared by 1 base and J by 3 bases, with 4 bases between. The CDR3 is 12 residues long. Germline CDR1 reads SGHNT; CDR2 reads YYREEE (reference sequence). The chain's CDR3 is CASSLPDTEAFF. The CDR3 DNA follows: TGTGCCAGCAGCTTGCCGGACACTGAAGCTTTCTTT. Using reference TRBV5-4 and TRBJ1-1 for the parts outside the CDR3, the full variable domain is ETGVTQSPTHLIKTRGQQVTLRCSSQSGHNTVSWYQQALGQGPQFIFQYYREEENGRGNFPPRFSGLQFPNYSSELNVNALELDDSALYLCASSLPDTEAFFGQGTRLTVV.

V gene TRBV5-1 combines with J gene TRBJ2-7, with 8 bases aligning to TRBD1. The CDR3 contains 14 residues. V lost 2 bases to trimming and J lost 5 bases; unmatched junction nucleotides: 6. Germline CDR1 reads SGHRS; CDR2 reads YFSETQ. The CDR3 here is CASSLGRGPDEQYF. CDR3 DNA sequence: TGCGCCAGCAGCTTAGGCAGGGGGCCCGACGAGCAGTACTTC.

This clone was picked up a small number of times. The genes are TRBV5-1 and TRBJ2-3; TRBD1 might be the D (9 bases). Trimming took off 1 base at V and 5 bases at J, with 17 bases between the two ends. The germline V gene has CDR1 SGHRS and CDR2 YFSETQ. The length of the CDR3 is 16 residues. The CDR3 sequence is CASSLLIAGQGDTQYF. The DNA of the CDR3 is TGCGCCAGCAGCTTGCTAATAGCGGGACAGGGAGATACGCAGTATTTT.

The chain links TRBV4-3 to TRBJ2-5; 11 positions agree with TRBD2. The CDR3 spans 15 residues. J gave up 0 bases and V 7 bases, and 4 bases lay outside the gene matches. Germline CDR1 and CDR2: LGHNA and YSLEER. For the CDR3, the DNA is TGCGCCAGCACTCCTAGCGGGGGGAACCAAGAGACCCAGTACTTC. It translates to CASTPSGGNQETQYF.

The V call is TRBV5-1, the J call TRBJ1-1; D is perhaps TRBD1 (6 bases). The CDR3 extends over 15 amino acids. Per the germline V gene, CDR1 is SGHRS and CDR2 is YFSETQ. Trimming cost V 4 bases and J 2 bases, with 15 bases left between them. CDR3 DNA sequence: TGCGCCAGCAGCCCCATTTCAGGGGTTAACACTGAAGCTTTCTTT. This translates into CASSPISGVNTEAFF.

This rearrangement joins TRBV2 to TRBJ2-7, with TRBD2 identical over 10 bases. Per germline, CDR1 SNHLY and CDR2 FYNNEI. The CDR3 sequence is 16 residues long. Unmatched junction bases numbered 8, after V lost 3 bases and J lost 3 bases. DNA of the CDR3: TGTGCCAGCAGTGAGTATACGGGACTAGCGCTCTACGAGCAGTACTTC. It encodes CASSEYTGLALYEQYF.

The CDR3 spells CASRGTATHRTEAFF. DNA for the CDR3: TGTGCCAGCAGGGGGACAGCTACTCATCGAACTGAAGCTTTCTTT. The J gene is TRBJ1-1, the V gene TRBV2; 7 bases map to TRBD1. CDR1 and CDR2 (germline): SNHLY, FYNNEI. This CDR3 contains 15 residues. The trim removed 6 bases at V and 5 bases at J, leaving 12 bases unmatched. Together with reference TRBV2 and TRBJ1-1, the CDR3 gives the full variable domain: EPEVTQTPSHQVTQMGQEVILRCVPISNHLYFYWYRQILGQKVEFLVSFYNNEISEKSEIFDDQFSVERPDGSNFTLKIRSTKLEDSAMYFCASRGTATHRTEAFFGQGTRLTVV.

The sample holds a few counts of this clone. The chain combines TRBV25-1 with TRBJ1-2, with 7 positions matching TRBD1. Germline V lookup: CDR1 MGHDK, CDR2 SYGVNS. After removal of 2 bases from V and 2 bases from J, the junction contained 2 bases not matched to a gene. This CDR3 contains 14 residues. CDR3 sequence: CASSEVRGNYGYTF. CDR3 DNA: TGTGCCAGCAGTGAAGTCAGGGGGAACTATGGCTACACCTTC.

The rearrangement links TRBV2 to TRBJ2-7, with 9 nucleotides matching TRBD2. Unmatched junction bases numbered 8, after V lost 11 bases and J lost 3 bases. The CDR3 length is 13 residues. CDR1 and CDR2 from the germline V gene are SNHLY and FYNNEI. This CDR3 reads CARTGSGSYEQYF. In DNA form, the CDR3 reads TGTGCCCGGACGGGTAGCGGGAGCTACGAGCAGTACTTC.

V usage is TRBV6-1 and J usage is TRBJ1-1, with 7 bases aligning to TRBD1. The germline CDR1 and CDR2 sequences are MNHNS and SASEGT. This CDR3 has 15 amino acids. Trimming took 4 bases from V and 8 from J; bases not matched to a gene: 13. CDR3: CASSGWTGGVREAFF. In DNA, the CDR3 is TGTGCCAGCAGTGGTTGGACAGGAGGGGTACGAGAAGCTTTCTTT.

The chain joins TRBV4-2 to TRBJ2-1; TRBD2 matches 8 bases. Germline trimming cut 0 bases from V and 7 bases from J; bases unmatched to any gene: 5. CDR1 and CDR2 (germline): LGHNA, YNFKEQ. The CDR3 extends over 15 amino acids. The CDR3 nucleotides are TGTGCCAGCAGCCAAGACGGGGGGGCAGCAAATGAGCAGTTCTTC. This gives the protein CASSQDGGAANEQFF.

V is TRBV6-6 and J is TRBJ2-1, with TRBD2 as a possible D gene (5 bases). The CDR3 loop spans 16 amino acids. The V and J ends lost 5 bases and 6 bases respectively, with 20 bases between them. Germline V CDR1 and CDR2: MNHNY, SVGAGI (reference sequence). The CDR3 loop is CASSPSGVLGVNEQFF. The CDR3 DNA sequence: TGTGCCAGCAGTCCATCCGGGGTACTAGGTGTCAATGAGCAGTTCTTC.

V and J are TRBV6-4 and TRBJ2-3; D remains ambiguous. In germline, CDR1 is MRHNA, CDR2 SNTAGT. This CDR3 is built from 12 residues. Trimming shortened V by 7 bases and J by 1 base, and 6 bases separated the two germline ends. The CDR3 is CASTFGTDTQYF. The CDR3 DNA reads TGTGCCAGCACCTTCGGCACAGATACGCAGTATTTT.

In this sample, this clone turned up once. Other DNA sequences within the sample encode an identical CDR3. V is TRBV7-2 and J is TRBJ1-1, with D hard to call. The germline V gene has CDR1 SGHTA and CDR2 FQGNSA. The CDR3 has 13 residues. V gave up 2 bases and J gave up 1 base, with 5 bases separating them. CDR3 DNA: TGTGCCAGCAGCTTACGGGGGAACACTGAAGCTTTCTTT. As protein: CASSLRGNTEAFF. The full variable domain, with the rest looked up from reference TRBV7-2 and TRBJ1-1, is GAGVSQSPSNKVTEKGKDVELRCDPISGHTALYWYRQSLGQGLEFLIYFQGNSAPDKSGLPSDRFSAERTGGSVSTLTIQRTQQEDSAVYLCASSLRGNTEAFFGQGTRLTVV.

Only one count was recorded for this clone. The rearrangement links TRBV27 to TRBJ1-1; 7 nucleotides agree with TRBD1. V lost 4 bases and J lost 5; bases outside the gene matches: 4. Germline assignment: CDR1 MNHEY and CDR2 SMNVEV (reference sequence). The CDR3 is made up of 13 amino acids. The CDR3 DNA is TGTGCCAGCAGTTCCCGACAGGGAACTGAAGCTTTCTTT. Its translation: CASSSRQGTEAFF.

The genes are TRBV11-1 and TRBJ2-3; the D gene is possibly TRBD1 (6 bases). V was pared by 6 bases and J by 2 bases, with 15 bases between. This CDR3 has 15 amino acids. Germline CDR1 and CDR2: SGHAT and FQDESV (reference sequence). CDR3 amino acids: CASSDRTYNTDTQYF. CDR3 DNA sequence: TGTGCCAGCAGTGACAGGACTTATAACACAGATACGCAGTATTTT.

The chain joins TRBV29-1 to TRBJ1-1, with D unclear. Trimming shortened V by 6 bases and J by 7 bases, and 12 bases separated the two germline ends. This CDR3 is 11 amino acids long. Germline CDR1 reads SQVTM; CDR2 reads ANQGSEA. The DNA of the CDR3 is TGCAGCGTCGCAAAGGAGTATGAAGCTTTCTTT. The encoded protein is CSVAKEYEAFF.

J is TRBJ2-7 and V is TRBV2, with TRBD2 identical over 8 bases. This CDR3 region has 15 residues. CDR1 is SNHLY and CDR2 is FYNNEI in the germline V gene. The junction had 7 bases not matched to a gene; V was cut back by 3 bases and J by 3 bases. The CDR3: CASSDFASGHYEQYF. Here the CDR3 DNA reads TGTGCCAGCAGTGATTTCGCTAGCGGGCACTACGAGCAGTACTTC.

The V gene is TRBV4-3, the J gene TRBJ1-2; no reliable D call. The V end lost 0 bases, the J end lost 8 bases, and 7 bases lay between the germline ends. Germline V gene lookup returns CDR1 LGHNA and CDR2 YSLEER. The CDR3 runs 12 residues. The CDR3 sequence is CASSQERSGYTF. CDR3 nucleotides: TGCGCCAGCAGCCAAGAAAGGAGCGGCTACACCTTC.

The chain recombines TRBV7-9 with TRBJ2-7, with 8 bases fitting TRBD2. CDR3 size: 16 residues. The V segment lost 4 bases and the J segment 6 bases; nucleotides outside the gene matches: 14. Germline V gene lookup returns CDR1 SEHNR and CDR2 FQNEAQ (reference sequence). CDR3 sequence (DNA): TGTGCCAGCAGCTCAAGATCTAGCGGGTGGGCGGGCGAGCAGTACTTC. Amino acid sequence: CASSSRSSGWAGEQYF.

The chain is built from TRBV7-9 and TRBJ2-7; 7 bases are shared with TRBD2. The CDR3 has 13 residues. V gave up 4 bases and J gave up 4 bases; unmatched junction bases: 4. CDR1 SEHNR and CDR2 FQNEAQ come from the germline V gene (reference sequence). The CDR3 here is CASSSPGGYEQYF. The CDR3 DNA is TGTGCCAGCAGCTCCCCGGGAGGATACGAGCAGTACTTC.

This chain joins TRBV6-4 and TRBJ2-3; TRBD2 agrees at 9 bases. The V gene's germline CDR1 is MRHNA and CDR2 SNTAGT. The CDR3 loop spans 14 amino acids. J lost 1 base, V lost 6 bases, and 2 bases had no gene match. The DNA of the CDR3 is TGTGCCAGCAGCCCTAGCGGGGGCACAGATACGCAGTATTTT. Protein product: CASSPSGGTDTQYF.

V is TRBV15 and J is TRBJ2-6; TRBD1 matches at 8 bases. The CDR3 sequence is 16 residues long. Germline trimming cut 6 bases from V and 1 base from J; bases unmatched to any gene: 5. Germline V gene data show CDR1 as LNHNV and CDR2 as YYDKDF (reference sequence). This CDR3 reads CATSRDRSSGANVLTF. The CDR3 bases are TGTGCCACCAGTAGGGACAGGTCGTCTGGGGCCAACGTCCTGACTTTC.

The genes are TRBV27 and TRBJ1-2, with D perhaps TRBD1 (5 bases). The length of the CDR3 is 14 residues. Per the germline V gene, CDR1 is MNHEY and CDR2 is SMNVEV (reference sequence). The V gene lost 0 bases and the J gene lost 3 bases, with 8 bases spanning the gap. CDR3 coding DNA: TGTGCCAGCAGTTTATCGGGCAGGGACTATGGCTACACCTTC. Translating it yields CASSLSGRDYGYTF.

This chain uses TRBV14 with TRBJ2-2; the D is unclear. Trimming removed 3 bases at V and 4 bases at J, with 9 bases between. Germline-derived CDR1 and CDR2 are SGHDN and FVKESK. CDR3 size: 14 residues. CDR3 bases: TGTGCCAGCAGCCAGCAGACTCTCACCGGGGAGCTGTTTTTT. Translation: CASSQQTLTGELFF.

The chain employs TRBV9 and TRBJ1-1, with D perhaps TRBD1 (6 bases). The germline V and J ends were trimmed by 0 bases and 2 bases, with 8 bases remaining between them. This CDR3 region has 14 residues. Germline-derived CDR1 and CDR2 are SGDLS and YYNGEE. CDR3 residues: CASSVGTANTEAFF. The DNA for the CDR3 is TGTGCCAGCAGCGTAGGGACAGCCAACACTGAAGCTTTCTTT. The complete variable domain, with remaining parts taken from reference TRBV9 and TRBJ1-1, reads DSGVTQTPKHLITATGQRVTLRCSPRSGDLSVYWYQQSLDQGLQFLIQYYNGEERAKGNILERFSAQQFPDLHSELNLSSLELGDSALYFCASSVGTANTEAFFGQGTRLTVV.

The gene calls are TRBV7-8 and TRBJ1-1; perhaps TRBD1 as D (6 bases). The CDR3 length is 13 residues. Deletions cut 1 base from V and 11 bases from J, with 14 bases between. Looked up from germline, CDR1 is SGHVS and CDR2 is FQNEAQ. In nucleotides, the CDR3 is TGTGCCAGCAGCTTAGAGGGGGGGAGATGGGCTTTCTTT. It specifies CASSLEGGRWAFF.